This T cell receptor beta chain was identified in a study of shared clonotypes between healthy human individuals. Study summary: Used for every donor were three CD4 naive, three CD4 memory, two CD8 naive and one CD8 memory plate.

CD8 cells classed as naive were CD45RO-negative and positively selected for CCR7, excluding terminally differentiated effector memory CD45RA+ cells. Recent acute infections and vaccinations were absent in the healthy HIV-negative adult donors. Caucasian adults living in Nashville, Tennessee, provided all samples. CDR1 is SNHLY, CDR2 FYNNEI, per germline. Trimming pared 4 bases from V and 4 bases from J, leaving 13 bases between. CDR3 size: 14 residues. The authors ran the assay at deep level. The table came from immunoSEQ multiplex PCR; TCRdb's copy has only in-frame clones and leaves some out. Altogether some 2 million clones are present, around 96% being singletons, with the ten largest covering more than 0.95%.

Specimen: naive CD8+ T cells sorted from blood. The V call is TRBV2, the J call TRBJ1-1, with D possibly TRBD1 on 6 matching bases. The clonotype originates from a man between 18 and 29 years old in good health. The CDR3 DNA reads TGTGCCAGCAGTGTGGGGGCGCTGGGCACTGAAGCTTTCTTT. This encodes CASSVGALGTEAFF.